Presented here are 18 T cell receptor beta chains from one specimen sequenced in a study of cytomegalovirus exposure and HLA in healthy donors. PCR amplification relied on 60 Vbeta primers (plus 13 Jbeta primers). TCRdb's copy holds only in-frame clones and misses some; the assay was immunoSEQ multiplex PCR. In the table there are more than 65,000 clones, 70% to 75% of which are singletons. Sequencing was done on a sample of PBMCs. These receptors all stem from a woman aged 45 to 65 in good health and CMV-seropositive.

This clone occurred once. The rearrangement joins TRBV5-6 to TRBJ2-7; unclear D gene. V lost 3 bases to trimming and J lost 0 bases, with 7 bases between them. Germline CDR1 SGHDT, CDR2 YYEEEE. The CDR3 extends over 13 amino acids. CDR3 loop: CASSSGFSYEQYF. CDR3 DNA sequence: TGTGCCAGCAGCTCCGGGTTCTCCTACGAGCAGTACTTC.

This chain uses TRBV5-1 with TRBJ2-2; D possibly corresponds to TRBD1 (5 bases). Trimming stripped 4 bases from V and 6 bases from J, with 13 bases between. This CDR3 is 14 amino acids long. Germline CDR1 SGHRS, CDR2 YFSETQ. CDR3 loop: CASSRDSSPGELFF. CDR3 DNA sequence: TGCGCCAGCAGCCGAGACAGTTCCCCCGGGGAGCTGTTTTTT.

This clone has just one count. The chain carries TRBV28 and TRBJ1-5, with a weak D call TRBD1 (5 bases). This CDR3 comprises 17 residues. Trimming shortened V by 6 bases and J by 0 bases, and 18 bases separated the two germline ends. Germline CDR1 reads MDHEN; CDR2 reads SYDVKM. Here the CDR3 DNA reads TGTGCCAGCAGACTGCCTCGGACACGTTATAGCAATCAGCCCCAGCATTTT. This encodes CASRLPRTRYSNQPQHF. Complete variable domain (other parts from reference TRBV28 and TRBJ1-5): DVKVTQSSRYLVKRTGEKVFLECVQDMDHENMFWYRQDPGLGLRLIYFSYDVKMKEKGDIPEGYSVSREKKERFSLILESASTNQTSMYLCASRLPRTRYSNQPQHFGDGTRLSIL.

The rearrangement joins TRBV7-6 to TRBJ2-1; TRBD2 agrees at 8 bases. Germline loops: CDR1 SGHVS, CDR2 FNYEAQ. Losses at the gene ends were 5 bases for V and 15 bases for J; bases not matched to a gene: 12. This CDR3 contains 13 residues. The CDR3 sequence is CASSQTSGGRWFF. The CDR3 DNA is TGTGCCAGCAGCCAAACTAGCGGAGGGAGATGGTTCTTC.

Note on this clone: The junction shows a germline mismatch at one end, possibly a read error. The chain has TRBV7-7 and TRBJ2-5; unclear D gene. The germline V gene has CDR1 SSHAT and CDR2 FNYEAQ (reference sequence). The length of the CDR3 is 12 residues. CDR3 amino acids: CASSLGSETQYF. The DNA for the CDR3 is TGTGCTAGCAGCTTAGGTTCGGAGACCCAGTACTTC. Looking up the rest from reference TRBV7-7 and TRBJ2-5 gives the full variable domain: GAGVSQSPRYKVTKRGQDVTLRCDPISSHATLYWYQQALGQGPEFLTYFNYEAQPDKSGLPSDRFSAERPEGSISTLTIQRTEQRDSAMYRCASSLGSETQYFGPGTRLLVL.

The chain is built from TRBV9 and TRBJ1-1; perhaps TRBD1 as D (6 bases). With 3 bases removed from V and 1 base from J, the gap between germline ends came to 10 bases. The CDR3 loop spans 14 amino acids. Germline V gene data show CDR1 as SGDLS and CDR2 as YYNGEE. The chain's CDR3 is CASSATGRNTEAFF. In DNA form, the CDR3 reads TGTGCCAGCAGCGCCACAGGGAGGAACACTGAAGCTTTCTTT.

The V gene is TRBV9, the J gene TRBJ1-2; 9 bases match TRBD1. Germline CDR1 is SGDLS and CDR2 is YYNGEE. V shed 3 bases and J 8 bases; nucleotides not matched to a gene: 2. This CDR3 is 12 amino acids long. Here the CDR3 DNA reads TGTGCCAGCAGCGGGGGACAGGGAGGCTACACCTTC. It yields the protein CASSGGQGGYTF.

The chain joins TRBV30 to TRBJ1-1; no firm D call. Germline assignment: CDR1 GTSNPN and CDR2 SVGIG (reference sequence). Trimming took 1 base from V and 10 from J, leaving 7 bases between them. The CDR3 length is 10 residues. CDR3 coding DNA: TGTGCCTGGAGTGACTCGATAGCTTTCTTT. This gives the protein CAWSDSIAFF.

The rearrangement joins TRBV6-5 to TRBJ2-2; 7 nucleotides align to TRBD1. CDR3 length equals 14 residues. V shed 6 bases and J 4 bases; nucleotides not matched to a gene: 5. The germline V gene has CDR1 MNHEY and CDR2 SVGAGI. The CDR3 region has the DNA TGTGCCAGCAGACCTCAGGGGGTCACCGGGGAGCTGTTTTTT. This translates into CASRPQGVTGELFF.

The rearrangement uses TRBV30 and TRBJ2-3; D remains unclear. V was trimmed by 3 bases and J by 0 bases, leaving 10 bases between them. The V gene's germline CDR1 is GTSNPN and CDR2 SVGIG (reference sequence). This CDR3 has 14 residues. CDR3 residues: CAWSFYTSTDTQYF. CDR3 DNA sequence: TGTGCCTGGAGCTTTTATACTAGCACAGATACGCAGTATTTT.

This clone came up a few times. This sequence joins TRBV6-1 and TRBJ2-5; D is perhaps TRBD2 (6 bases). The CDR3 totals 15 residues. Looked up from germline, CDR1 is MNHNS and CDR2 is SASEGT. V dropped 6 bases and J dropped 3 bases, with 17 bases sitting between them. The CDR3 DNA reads TGTGCCAGCAGCGACCGCGGGATCGCTAAAGAGACCCAGTACTTC. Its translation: CASSDRGIAKETQYF.

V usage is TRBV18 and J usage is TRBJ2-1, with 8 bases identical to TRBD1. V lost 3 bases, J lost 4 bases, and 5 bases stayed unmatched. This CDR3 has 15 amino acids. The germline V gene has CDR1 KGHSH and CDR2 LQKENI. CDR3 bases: TGTGCCAGCTCACCCCGGACAGGGAGTTACAATGAGCAGTTCTTC. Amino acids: CASSPRTGSYNEQFF.

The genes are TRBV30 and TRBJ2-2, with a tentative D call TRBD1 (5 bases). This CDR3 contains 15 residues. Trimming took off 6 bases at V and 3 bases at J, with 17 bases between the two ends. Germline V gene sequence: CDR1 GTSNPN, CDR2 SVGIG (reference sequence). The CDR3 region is CACQIGRVDTGELFF. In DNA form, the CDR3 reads TGTGCCTGCCAAATCGGCAGGGTGGACACCGGGGAGCTGTTTTTT.

Written as DNA, the CDR3 is TGTGCCAGCAGTCTCAGGGGACGCACTGAAGCTTTCTTT. The encoded protein is CASSLRGRTEAFF. The chain uses TRBV27 and TRBJ1-1, with a possible D match to TRBD1 (6 bases). V was pared by 5 bases and J by 4 bases, with 11 bases between. CDR1 is MNHEY and CDR2 is SMNVEV in the germline V gene (reference sequence). This CDR3 has 13 residues.

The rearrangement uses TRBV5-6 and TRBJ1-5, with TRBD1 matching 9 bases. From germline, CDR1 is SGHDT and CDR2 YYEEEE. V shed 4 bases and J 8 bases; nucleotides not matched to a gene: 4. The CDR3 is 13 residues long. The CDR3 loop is CASSRTGVEPQHF. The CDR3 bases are TGTGCCAGCAGCCGGACAGGGGTTGAGCCCCAGCATTTT.

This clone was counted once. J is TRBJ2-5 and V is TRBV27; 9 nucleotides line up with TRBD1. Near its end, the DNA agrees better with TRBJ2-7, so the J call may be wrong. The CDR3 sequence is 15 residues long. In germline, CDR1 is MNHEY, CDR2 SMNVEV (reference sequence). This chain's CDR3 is CASSSSGTGRHEQYF. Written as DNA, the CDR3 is TGTGCCAGCAGTTCCTCCGGGACAGGGAGACACGAGCAGTACTTC.

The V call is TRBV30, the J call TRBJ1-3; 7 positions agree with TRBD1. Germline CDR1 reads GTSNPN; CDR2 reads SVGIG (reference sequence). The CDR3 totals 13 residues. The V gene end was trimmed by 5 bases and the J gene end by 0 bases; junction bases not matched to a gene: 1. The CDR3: CAWDRDSGNTIYF. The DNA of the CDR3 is TGTGCCTGGGACAGGGACTCTGGAAACACCATATATTTT.

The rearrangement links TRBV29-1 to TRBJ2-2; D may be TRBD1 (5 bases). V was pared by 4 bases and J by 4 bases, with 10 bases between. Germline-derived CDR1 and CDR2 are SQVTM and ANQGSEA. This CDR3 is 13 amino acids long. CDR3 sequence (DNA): TGCAGCGTTGGACAGAGTCCCACCGGGGAGCTGTTTTTT. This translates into CSVGQSPTGELFF.